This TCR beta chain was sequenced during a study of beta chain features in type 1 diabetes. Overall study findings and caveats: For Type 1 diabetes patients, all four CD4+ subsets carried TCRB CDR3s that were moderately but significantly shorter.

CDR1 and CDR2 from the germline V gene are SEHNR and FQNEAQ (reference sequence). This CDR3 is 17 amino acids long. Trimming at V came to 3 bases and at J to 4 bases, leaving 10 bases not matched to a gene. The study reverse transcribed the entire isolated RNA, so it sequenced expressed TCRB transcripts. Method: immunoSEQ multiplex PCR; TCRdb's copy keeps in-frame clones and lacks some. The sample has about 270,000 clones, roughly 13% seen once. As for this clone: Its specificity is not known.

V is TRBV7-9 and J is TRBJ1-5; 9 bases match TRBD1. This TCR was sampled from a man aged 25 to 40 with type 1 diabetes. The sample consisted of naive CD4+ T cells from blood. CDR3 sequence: CASSLHEGQGGNQPQHF. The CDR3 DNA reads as TGTGCCAGCAGCTTGCACGAGGGACAGGGAGGGAATCAGCCCCAGCATTTT.